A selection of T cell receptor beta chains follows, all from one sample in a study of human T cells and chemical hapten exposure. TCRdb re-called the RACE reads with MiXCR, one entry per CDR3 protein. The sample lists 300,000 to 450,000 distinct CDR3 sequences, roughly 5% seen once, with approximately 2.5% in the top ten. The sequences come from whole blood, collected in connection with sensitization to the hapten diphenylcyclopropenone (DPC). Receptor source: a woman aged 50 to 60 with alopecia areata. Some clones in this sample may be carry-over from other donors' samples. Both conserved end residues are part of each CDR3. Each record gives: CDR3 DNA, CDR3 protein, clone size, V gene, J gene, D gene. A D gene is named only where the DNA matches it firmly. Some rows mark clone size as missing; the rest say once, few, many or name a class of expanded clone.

CDR3 DNA: TGCAGTGCTAGAACCGGGACTTTTAACTCCAATGAGCAGTTCTTC; CDR3 protein: CSARTGTFNSNEQFF; clone size: few; V gene: TRBV20-1; J gene: TRBJ2-1; D gene: -
CDR3 DNA: TGTGCCAGCAGCTTCTCAGGTGTCTCCTCCTACGAGCAGTACTTC; CDR3 protein: CASSFSGVSSYEQYF; clone size: many; V gene: TRBV7-9; J gene: TRBJ2-7; D gene: -
CDR3 DNA: TGCAGTGGGATGAGACAGAACTATAATTCACCCCTCCACTTT; CDR3 protein: CSGMRQNYNSPLHF; clone size: -; V gene: TRBV20-1; J gene: TRBJ1-6; D gene: -
CDR3 DNA: TGTGCCAGCAGCCAACAAACCAACTATGGCTACACCTTC; CDR3 protein: CASSQQTNYGYTF; clone size: many; V gene: TRBV3-1; J gene: TRBJ1-2; D gene: -
CDR3 DNA: TGTGCCAGCAGTTACCAGGGAACGGGCAAAAACATTCAGTACTTC; CDR3 protein: CASSYQGTGKNIQYF; clone size: once; V gene: TRBV6-6; J gene: TRBJ2-4; D gene: -
CDR3 DNA: TGTGCCAGCAGCTTAGGGACCCGCCGTGGAGATACGCAGTATTTT; CDR3 protein: CASSLGTRRGDTQYF; clone size: few; V gene: TRBV11-2; J gene: TRBJ2-3; D gene: -
CDR3 DNA: TGTGCCAGCAGCGCGATGCGGGGTTCTGACAATGAGCAGTTCTTC; CDR3 protein: CASSAMRGSDNEQFF; clone size: -; V gene: TRBV11-3; J gene: TRBJ2-1; D gene: -
CDR3 DNA: TGTGCCAGCAGTGGTGAAAGGGGGGGGAGGGGCCACGAGCAGTACTTC; CDR3 protein: CASSGERGGRGHEQYF; clone size: many; V gene: TRBV25-1; J gene: TRBJ2-7; D gene: -
CDR3 DNA: TGTGCCAGCAGACATACTAGCGGGGGGACCTACGAGCAGTACTTC; CDR3 protein: CASRHTSGGTYEQYF; clone size: many; V gene: TRBV12-3/TRBV12-4; J gene: TRBJ2-7; D gene: TRBD2
CDR3 DNA: TGTGCCAGCACCATGCAAACCGGGGAGCTGTTTTTT; CDR3 protein: CASTMQTGELFF; clone size: many; V gene: TRBV12-3/TRBV12-4; J gene: TRBJ2-2; D gene: -
CDR3 DNA: TGTGCCAGCAGCAAAGTAGGACAGGGGGGCAACTACGAGCAGTACTTC; CDR3 protein: CASSKVGQGGNYEQYF; clone size: few; V gene: TRBV7-9; J gene: TRBJ2-7; D gene: TRBD1
CDR3 DNA: TGCAGTGCCCCGGGACTACCAGGACCCTCCTACGAGCAGTACTTC; CDR3 protein: CSAPGLPGPSYEQYF; clone size: many; V gene: TRBV20-1; J gene: TRBJ2-7; D gene: TRBD2
CDR3 DNA: TGCAGCGGCTCCGAAACAGATACGCAGTATTTT; CDR3 protein: CSGSETDTQYF; clone size: -; V gene: TRBV20-1; J gene: TRBJ2-3; D gene: -
CDR3 DNA: TGCAGTGCTAGAGATCACCTTAGGGGCGGCGATGAGCAGTTCTTC; CDR3 protein: CSARDHLRGGDEQFF; clone size: many; V gene: TRBV20-1; J gene: TRBJ2-1; D gene: -
CDR3 DNA: TGTGCCAGCAGCTTAGAGCCGGGGGCTTTCGTCGAGCAGTACTTC; CDR3 protein: CASSLEPGAFVEQYF; clone size: many; V gene: TRBV11-2; J gene: TRBJ2-7; D gene: -
CDR3 DNA: TGCAGCGGGGGGACAGGGTCGACGACCCAGTACTTC; CDR3 protein: CSGGTGSTTQYF; clone size: many; V gene: TRBV29-1; J gene: TRBJ2-5; D gene: TRBD1
CDR3 DNA: TGTGCCAGCACCGAAACGGGACTAGCGGGTCCTGAGCAGTTCTTC; CDR3 protein: CASTETGLAGPEQFF; clone size: -; V gene: TRBV27; J gene: TRBJ2-1; D gene: TRBD2
CDR3 DNA: TGTGCCAGCAGCTTACATCAAGCCGCCTTCAAGGAAAAACTGTTTTTT; CDR3 protein: CASSLHQAAFKEKLFF; clone size: -; V gene: TRBV5-5; J gene: TRBJ1-4; D gene: -
CDR3 DNA: TGCAGTGCCTGGACAGGGTTTAATCAGCCCCAGCATTTT; CDR3 protein: CSAWTGFNQPQHF; clone size: -; V gene: TRBV20-1; J gene: TRBJ1-5; D gene: TRBD1
CDR3 DNA: TGTGCCAGCAGTTACGGCAGGGGGAATTCACCCCTCCACTTT; CDR3 protein: CASSYGRGNSPLHF; clone size: few; V gene: TRBV6-5; J gene: TRBJ1-6; D gene: TRBD1
CDR3 DNA: TGTGCCAGCAGCTTGGCAGGGACCTTGACCGGGGAGCTGTTTTTT; CDR3 protein: CASSLAGTLTGELFF; clone size: many; V gene: TRBV5-4; J gene: TRBJ2-2; D gene: -
CDR3 DNA: TGTGCCAGCATACCCGACAGGGACCAAGAGACCCAGTACTTC; CDR3 protein: CASIPDRDQETQYF; clone size: -; V gene: TRBV28; J gene: TRBJ2-5; D gene: TRBD1
CDR3 DNA: TGTGCCTGGACGGGAGCGGGCACCATATATTTT; CDR3 protein: CAWTGAGTIYF; clone size: few; V gene: TRBV30; J gene: TRBJ1-3; D gene: -
CDR3 DNA: TGTGCCTGGCGGGAAAATAACTATTCACCCCTCCACTTT; CDR3 protein: CAWRENNYSPLHF; clone size: few; V gene: TRBV30; J gene: TRBJ1-6; D gene: -
CDR3 DNA: TGTGCCAGCAGTTCCCAGGATGGGGAGCAGTTCTTC; CDR3 protein: CASSSQDGEQFF; clone size: many; V gene: TRBV6-2/TRBV6-3; J gene: TRBJ2-1; D gene: -
CDR3 DNA: TGCAGCGTTGAAGCGGGAGGGGGCGCGAGAGCTTTCTTT; CDR3 protein: CSVEAGGGARAFF; clone size: many; V gene: TRBV29-1; J gene: TRBJ1-1; D gene: TRBD1
CDR3 DNA: TGTGCCACTGGGACGGCGAACACCGGGGAGCTGTTTTTT; CDR3 protein: CATGTANTGELFF; clone size: many; V gene: TRBV28; J gene: TRBJ2-2; D gene: -
CDR3 DNA: TGTGCCTGGGCGGCGTCCGAGCAGTACTTC; CDR3 protein: CAWAASEQYF; clone size: few; V gene: TRBV30; J gene: TRBJ2-7; D gene: -
CDR3 DNA: TGCAGCGTTGCGGCGGGGGGAACCTACAATGAGCAGTTCTTC; CDR3 protein: CSVAAGGTYNEQFF; clone size: few; V gene: TRBV29-1; J gene: TRBJ2-1; D gene: TRBD2
CDR3 DNA: TGTGCCAGCAGTTACTCGTCAGCAACAGAACCTCACTTT; CDR3 protein: CASSYSSATEPHF; clone size: few; V gene: TRBV6-5; J gene: TRBJ1-6; D gene: -
CDR3 DNA: TGCGCCAGCAGCCAAGTTTCAGGGCTCTACGAGCAGTACTTC; CDR3 protein: CASSQVSGLYEQYF; clone size: -; V gene: TRBV4-1; J gene: TRBJ2-7; D gene: -
CDR3 DNA: TGTGCCAGCAGCTTAGATCGTACTAGCGGCGAGCAGTTCTTC; CDR3 protein: CASSLDRTSGEQFF; clone size: -; V gene: TRBV11-2; J gene: TRBJ2-1; D gene: TRBD2
CDR3 DNA: TGTGCCAGCTTTGGGGACAGGGAGACCTACAATGAGCAGTTCTTC; CDR3 protein: CASFGDRETYNEQFF; clone size: many; V gene: TRBV2; J gene: TRBJ2-1; D gene: TRBD1
CDR3 DNA: TGTGCCAGCAGTTTTGACAGGGCGAGGGAGCAGTACTTC; CDR3 protein: CASSFDRAREQYF; clone size: many; V gene: TRBV7-8; J gene: TRBJ2-7; D gene: TRBD1
CDR3 DNA: TGTGCCAGCAGCAAAGATCGACCTAGCCCGTACTTC; CDR3 protein: CASSKDRPSPYF; clone size: many; V gene: TRBV21-1; J gene: TRBJ2-7; D gene: -
CDR3 DNA: TGTGCCAGCAGTCGCCGGGACCCTAGCGACGAGCAGTACTTC; CDR3 protein: CASSRRDPSDEQYF; clone size: few; V gene: TRBV27; J gene: TRBJ2-7; D gene: -
CDR3 DNA: TGTGCCAGCAGTGAATCAGCAGGGGGCGGACGTCAGCCCCAGCATTTT; CDR3 protein: CASSESAGGGRQPQHF; clone size: -; V gene: TRBV6-1; J gene: TRBJ1-5; D gene: TRBD1
CDR3 DNA: TGTGCCAGTCAAGACGGGGTCGCTACTAATGAAAAACTGTTTTTT; CDR3 protein: CASQDGVATNEKLFF; clone size: few; V gene: TRBV2; J gene: TRBJ1-4; D gene: -
CDR3 DNA: TGTGCCAGCAGTGTGGTTGGCGTCCGGGACTACTCCTACGAGCAGTACTTC; CDR3 protein: CASSVVGVRDYSYEQYF; clone size: few; V gene: TRBV2; J gene: TRBJ2-7; D gene: TRBD2
CDR3 DNA: TGTGCCAGCAGCTTCGGCAGGGGGGAGGAGCAGTTCTTC; CDR3 protein: CASSFGRGEEQFF; clone size: many; V gene: TRBV11-2; J gene: TRBJ2-1; D gene: -
CDR3 DNA: TGTGCCATCAGTGACACGGGGGCCTCCTACGAGCAGTACTTC; CDR3 protein: CAISDTGASYEQYF; clone size: few; V gene: TRBV10-3; J gene: TRBJ2-7; D gene: -
CDR3 DNA: TGCAGTGCTAGTGACCTAAACACTGAAGCTTTCTTT; CDR3 protein: CSASDLNTEAFF; clone size: -; V gene: TRBV20-1; J gene: TRBJ1-1; D gene: -
CDR3 DNA: TGTGCCAGCAGGCACAAAGAGACCCAGTACTTC; CDR3 protein: CASRHKETQYF; clone size: many; V gene: TRBV12-3/TRBV12-4; J gene: TRBJ2-5; D gene: -
CDR3 DNA: TGTGCCAGCAGTAGGGCCCTGGTAGCTACTTACAATGAGCAGTTCTTC; CDR3 protein: CASSRALVATYNEQFF; clone size: few; V gene: TRBV6-2/TRBV6-3; J gene: TRBJ2-1; D gene: -
CDR3 DNA: TGTGCCAGCAGTTGGCCCCTTAGACCCTCCTTGAGCAATCAGCCCCAGCATTTT; CDR3 protein: CASSWPLRPSLSNQPQHF; clone size: many; V gene: TRBV28; J gene: TRBJ1-5; D gene: -
CDR3 DNA: TGTGCCAGCAGTTGGGTTAGGGGAGCAGATACGCAGTATTTT; CDR3 protein: CASSWVRGADTQYF; clone size: many; V gene: TRBV27; J gene: TRBJ2-3; D gene: -
CDR3 DNA: TGTGCCAGCAGCCGAGGGACTAGCACCGGGGAGCTGTTTTTT; CDR3 protein: CASSRGTSTGELFF; clone size: -; V gene: TRBV6-4; J gene: TRBJ2-2; D gene: TRBD2
CDR3 DNA: TGTGCCACCAGAGGAGGGCACTTGGGGGCCCAGCATTTT; CDR3 protein: CATRGGHLGAQHF; clone size: few; V gene: TRBV6-2/TRBV6-3; J gene: TRBJ1-5; D gene: -
CDR3 DNA: TGTGCCAGCAGCTTCCCTCAGGGCCCCCAAGAGACCCAGTACTTC; CDR3 protein: CASSFPQGPQETQYF; clone size: many; V gene: TRBV7-9; J gene: TRBJ2-5; D gene: -
CDR3 DNA: TGTGCCAGCAGTTACCCCCAGGGACAGGGAAGTGGCGGCTACACCTTC; CDR3 protein: CASSYPQGQGSGGYTF; clone size: -; V gene: TRBV6-5; J gene: TRBJ1-2; D gene: TRBD1
CDR3 DNA: TGTGCCAGCAGCCAAAGTGGTGCGAGCAATCAGCCCCAGCATTTT; CDR3 protein: CASSQSGASNQPQHF; clone size: many; V gene: TRBV4-2; J gene: TRBJ1-5; D gene: -
CDR3 DNA: TGTGCCAGCAGTTACTCGATCCTTCCGGACTATGGCTACACCTTC; CDR3 protein: CASSYSILPDYGYTF; clone size: many; V gene: TRBV6-2/TRBV6-3; J gene: TRBJ1-2; D gene: -
CDR3 DNA: TGTGCCAGCAGTTATGAAGGAGAGACCCAGTACTTC; CDR3 protein: CASSYEGETQYF; clone size: many; V gene: TRBV12-3/TRBV12-4; J gene: TRBJ2-5; D gene: -